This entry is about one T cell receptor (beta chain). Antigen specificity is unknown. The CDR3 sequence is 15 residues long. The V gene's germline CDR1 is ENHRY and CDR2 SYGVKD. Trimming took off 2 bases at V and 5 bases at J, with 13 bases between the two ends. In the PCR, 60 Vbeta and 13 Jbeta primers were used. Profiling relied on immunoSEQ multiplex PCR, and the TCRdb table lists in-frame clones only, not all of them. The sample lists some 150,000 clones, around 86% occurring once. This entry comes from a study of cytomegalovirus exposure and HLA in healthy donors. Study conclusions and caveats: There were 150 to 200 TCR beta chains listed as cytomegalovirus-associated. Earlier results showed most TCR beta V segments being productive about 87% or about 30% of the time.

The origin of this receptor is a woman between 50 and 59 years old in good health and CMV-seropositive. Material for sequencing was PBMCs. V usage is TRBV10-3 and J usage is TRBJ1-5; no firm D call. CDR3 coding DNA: TGTGCCATCAGTGAGAGCCGGGAAAGAGATCAGCCCCAGCATTTT. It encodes CAISESRERDQPQHF.